This paragraph covers one TCR beta chain sequence. The data stem from a study of shared clonotypes between healthy human individuals. V shed 6 bases and J shed 5 bases, with 10 bases lying between them. The CDR3 is made up of 12 amino acids. Germline CDR1 reads SGHDT; CDR2 reads YYEEEE. Produced via immunoSEQ multiplex PCR; TCRdb's table is partial and in-frame only. The table shows under 700,000 clones, with 85% to 95% occurring only once. Naive CD8 cells lacked CD45RO and underwent positive selection for CCR7, leaving out terminally differentiated effector memory CD45RA+ cells. The chain is built from TRBV5-6 and TRBJ2-3; D gene ambiguous. Sequencing used naive CD8+ T cells sorted from blood. The TCR sequence derives from a woman aged 25 to 39 in good health. The CDR3 DNA reads as TGTGCCAGCAAAAGGCCTGAAGATACGCAGTATTTT. As protein: CASKRPEDTQYF.